The next 14 T cell receptor beta chains were all read from a single sample in a study of beta chain features in type 1 diabetes. What was sequenced were expressed TCRB transcripts, since all of the isolated RNA had been reverse transcribed. Assay used: immunoSEQ multiplex PCR; TCRdb lists only in-frame clones, some missing. In the table there are roughly 400,000 clones, roughly 16% of which are singletons. Sequencing was performed on naive CD4+ T cells from blood. All receptors come from a woman younger than 30 in good health.

This clone was observed a handful of times. This chain links TRBV30 with TRBJ1-5; perhaps TRBD1 as D (5 bases). Germline assignment: CDR1 GTSNPN and CDR2 SVGIG (reference sequence). The ends were cut back, 2 bases at V and 2 bases at J, with 16 bases in the middle. The CDR3 extends over 16 amino acids. CDR3 in DNA: TGTGCCTGGAGTCCTTCTGGACATGCAGGCAATCAGCCCCAGCATTTT. This translates into CAWSPSGHAGNQPQHF.

The J gene is TRBJ2-1, the V gene TRBV19; 10 nucleotides match TRBD1. J lost 2 bases, V lost 5 bases, and 3 bases had no gene match. Germline-derived CDR1 and CDR2 are LNHDA and SQIVND (reference sequence). The CDR3 consists of 15 residues. Here the CDR3 DNA reads TGTGCCAGTAGTCGGGACAGGGGCACCTACAATGAGCAGTTCTTC. Protein sequence: CASSRDRGTYNEQFF.

This clone was seen only a few times. The V call is TRBV4-2, the J call TRBJ1-2; 10 positions match TRBD1. V shed 4 bases, J shed 4 bases, and the junction held 18 bases outside the gene matches. CDR3 length: 19 amino acids. Germline V CDR1 and CDR2: LGHNA, YNFKEQ. Here the CDR3 DNA reads TGTGCCAGCAGCCGATCACCGGGACAGGGGCTACCGGCATTCTATGGCTACACCTTC. Its translation: CASSRSPGQGLPAFYGYTF.

V gene TRBV5-1 combines with J gene TRBJ2-3; 7 bases fit TRBD1. This CDR3 spans 15 amino acids. Germline V CDR1 and CDR2: SGHRS, YFSETQ. V was clipped by 3 bases and J by 6 bases; unmatched bases: 10. The CDR3 DNA sequence: TGCGCCAGCAGCTCATACAGGGGAAGAGGGGATACGCAGTATTTT. Its protein product is CASSSYRGRGDTQYF.

In its sample, this clone was seen a few times. This chain uses TRBV6-5 with TRBJ2-7; 9 bases align to TRBD2. This CDR3 contains 13 residues. Per germline, CDR1 MNHEY and CDR2 SVGAGI. Trimming cost V 8 bases and J 5 bases; bases outside gene matches: 7. CDR3 nucleotide sequence: TGTGCCAGCGGTAGCGGGAGTACCCACGAGCAGTACTTC. Amino acids: CASGSGSTHEQYF.

The V and J genes are TRBV30 and TRBJ2-5; 12 bases map to TRBD2. Germline trimming cut 0 bases from V and 5 bases from J; bases unmatched to any gene: 4. Per germline, CDR1 GTSNPN and CDR2 SVGIG (reference sequence). The CDR3 has 15 amino acids. The DNA for the CDR3 is TGTGCCTGGAGTGTCCTAGCGGGAGGGGGGGAGACCCAGTACTTC. Translating it yields CAWSVLAGGGETQYF. The whole variable domain, remainder taken from reference TRBV30 and TRBJ2-5, is SQTIHQWPATLVQPVGSPLSLECTVEGTSNPNLYWYRQAAGRGLQLLFYSVGIGQISSEVPQNLSASRPQDRQFILSSKKLLLSDSGFYLCAWSVLAGGGETQYFGPGTRLLVL.

This clone has just a few counts. The chain joins TRBV7-6 to TRBJ2-5, with unresolved D. The length of the CDR3 is 12 residues. V dropped 1 base and J dropped 5 bases, with 5 bases sitting between them. From germline, CDR1 is SGHVS and CDR2 FNYEAQ. CDR3 region: CASSLGPETQYF. In nucleotides, the CDR3 is TGTGCCAGCAGCTTAGGTCCGGAGACCCAGTACTTC.

V and J are TRBV9 and TRBJ2-2, with 9 bases identical to TRBD2. The CDR3 runs to 16 residues. The germline gives CDR1 SGDLS, CDR2 YYNGEE. V shed 0 bases, J shed 5 bases, and the junction held 5 bases outside the gene matches. CDR3 in DNA: TGTGCCAGCAGCGTAGTGGCTAGCGGGGCTACCGGGGAGCTGTTTTTT. It codes for CASSVVASGATGELFF.

This chain connects TRBV19 to TRBJ1-2, with a possible D match to TRBD1 (6 bases). Germline V gives CDR1 LNHDA, CDR2 SQIVND (reference sequence). This CDR3 has 14 residues. Between the trimmed V and J ends, which lost 8 bases and 4 bases, there was a span of 17 bases. The CDR3 spells CASADSLRGYGYTF. CDR3 DNA: TGTGCCAGTGCAGACAGCCTCAGGGGCTATGGCTACACCTTC.

This clone occurred a few times. The rearrangement uses TRBV4-1 and TRBJ2-7, with 7 positions matching TRBD2. With 4 bases clipped from V and 5 bases from J, the junction kept 11 bases outside the gene matches. Germline CDR1 MGHRA, CDR2 YSYEKL. The CDR3 contains 15 residues. CDR3 loop: CASSPRDGGTHEQYF. The CDR3 DNA follows: TGCGCCAGCAGCCCCCGGGACGGGGGGACCCACGAGCAGTACTTC.

A few counts support this clone. The chain joins TRBV4-3 to TRBJ2-3, with TRBD1 matching over 9 bases. V dropped 4 bases and J dropped 4; count of bases not matched to a gene: 9. CDR1 and CDR2 (germline): LGHNA, YSLEER. The CDR3 contains 16 residues. CDR3 coding DNA: TGCGCCAGCAGCCGGGGGACAGGGATCAGGGCAGATACGCAGTATTTT. It yields the protein CASSRGTGIRADTQYF.

A note on this clone: Additional DNA sequences in this sample encode the identical CDR3. The chain is built from TRBV9 and TRBJ2-1; 8 bases map to TRBD2. CDR3 length: 15 residues. The V and J ends lost 0 bases and 6 bases, in that order; junction bases with no gene match: 5. Per germline, CDR1 SGDLS and CDR2 YYNGEE. The chain's CDR3 is CASSVVPGGGNEQFF. In DNA, the CDR3 is TGTGCCAGCAGCGTAGTACCGGGAGGGGGCAATGAGCAGTTCTTC.

CDR3 sequence: CASRGQGVNTGELFF. The DNA of the CDR3 is TGTGCCAGCAGAGGACAGGGGGTTAACACCGGGGAGCTGTTTTTT. The V call is TRBV28, the J call TRBJ2-2; 10 bases fit TRBD1. Unmatched junction bases numbered 3, after V lost 6 bases and J lost 2 bases. The germline V gene has CDR1 MDHEN and CDR2 SYDVKM. The CDR3 consists of 15 residues.

The rearrangement joins TRBV9 to TRBJ1-4; D perhaps matches TRBD1 (5 bases). The V gene's germline CDR1 is SGDLS and CDR2 YYNGEE. The CDR3 has 17 amino acids. Between the trimmed V and J ends, which lost 0 bases and 7 bases, there was a span of 19 bases. CDR3 DNA: TGTGCCAGCAGCGTAGGGGTGGGGCACCTCTCCAGTGAAAAACTGTTTTTT. Translating gives CASSVGVGHLSSEKLFF.